This section outlines one T cell receptor beta chain sequence together with its context. Its target is not known. Using unique molecular identifiers, the investigators prepared the TCRbeta library. Using its own MiXCR run on the PCR reads, TCRdb lists one record per CDR3 protein. The sample has 800,000 to 1,000,000 distinct CDR3 sequences; 25% to 35% are singletons. Germline values: CDR1 PRHDT, CDR2 FYEKMQ (reference sequence). V lost 5 bases to trimming and J lost 0 bases; unmatched junction nucleotides: 8. This CDR3 has 18 residues. This sample is drawn from a study of T-cell reconstitution after alpha-beta-depleted transplantation in children. Study-level results: One year after transplant, T-cell counts and diversity came mostly from newly produced T cells. In some patients, recipient T cells and intrathymic progenitors surviving conditioning explained high day-60 diversity. Several hundred graft clones that had expanded were reportedly the source of alpha-beta T cells about two months after transplant.

This sequence was found in a boy under two years old who had a stem cell transplant for SCID, so the T cells may come from the graft donor. The J gene is TRBJ2-3, the V gene TRBV13; 13 bases line up with TRBD2. The sample consisted of PBMCs, mostly from graft donor cells, taken 360 days after TCRalphabeta/CD19-depleted stem cell transplant. The CDR3 is CASSMTSGGPQSTDTQYF. CDR3 DNA sequence: TGTGCCAGCAGCATGACTAGCGGGGGGCCCCAGAGCACAGATACGCAGTATTTT. Supplemented by reference TRBV13 and TRBJ2-3, the full variable domain reads AAGVIQSPRHLIKEKRETATLKCYPIPRHDTVYWYQQGPGQDPQFLISFYEKMQSDKGSIPDRFSAQQFSDYHSELNMSSLELGDSALYFCASSMTSGGPQSTDTQYFGPGTRLTVL.